The 20 T cell receptor beta chains below all came from one sample that was sequenced in a study of beta chain features in type 1 diabetes. The antigens for these receptors are not known. The investigators reverse transcribed all of the isolated RNA, so they sequenced expressed TCRB transcripts. Sequencing used immunoSEQ multiplex PCR; TCRdb keeps in-frame clones, though not all of them. The sample holds hundreds of thousands of clones, about an eighth seen once. Study-level points and caveats: The study found moderately but significantly shorter TCRB CDR3s in all four CD4+ subsets of Type 1 diabetes patients.

What was sequenced was naive CD4+ T cells from blood. The receptors here all came from a man aged 18-30 years with type 1 diabetes.

This clone has just a few counts. V and J are TRBV7-9 and TRBJ2-3; 8 nucleotides agree with TRBD2. The CDR3 consists of 14 residues. With V trimmed by 5 bases and J by 4 bases, 5 bases remained unmatched. Germline values: CDR1 SEHNR, CDR2 FQNEAQ (reference sequence). In DNA form, the CDR3 reads TGTGCCAGCAGCCCCGAACTAGCGGCAGATACGCAGTATTTT. It codes for CASSPELAADTQYF.

The chain uses TRBV18 and TRBJ2-7; D is unresolved. Germline V gene sequence: CDR1 KGHSH, CDR2 LQKENI. This CDR3 is 13 amino acids long. Trimming stripped 2 bases from V and 0 bases from J, with 5 bases between. CDR3 coding DNA: TGTGCCAGCTCACCATACACCTCCTACGAGCAGTACTTC. The encoded protein is CASSPYTSYEQYF.

This clone was seen only a few times. V is TRBV30 and J is TRBJ2-7; D call uncertain. The V end was cut by 0 bases, the J end by 7 bases, with 4 bases between. Germline CDR1 is GTSNPN and CDR2 is SVGIG (reference sequence). CDR3 length equals 10 residues. CDR3: CAWSVGEQYF. The CDR3 DNA reads as TGTGCCTGGAGTGTTGGAGAGCAGTACTTC.

This clone was counted between two and nine times. The chain carries TRBV2 and TRBJ2-7; tentatively, D is TRBD2 (5 bases). The CDR3 length is 12 residues. Germline CDR1 reads SNHLY; CDR2 reads FYNNEI. V lost 7 bases and J 6 bases, leaving 13 bases between the germline ends. CDR3 nucleotides: TGTGCCAGCACCCCGGACTTCACCGAGCAGTACTTC. Encoded protein: CASTPDFTEQYF.

The V call is TRBV30, the J call TRBJ1-2; 8 nucleotides align to TRBD1. The V gene's germline CDR1 is GTSNPN and CDR2 SVGIG (reference sequence). V was pared by 2 bases and J by 2 bases, with 4 bases of the junction left unmatched. The CDR3 consists of 14 residues. CDR3 sequence reads: CAWSPRTGNYGYTF. The CDR3 DNA reads TGTGCCTGGAGTCCTAGGACAGGGAACTATGGCTACACCTTC.

V is TRBV28 and J is TRBJ2-6, with 7 bases that match TRBD2. The length of the CDR3 is 14 residues. CDR1 and CDR2 (germline): MDHEN, SYDVKM. V trimming: 10 bases; J trimming: 2 bases; junction bases outside the gene matches: 5. In DNA, the CDR3 is TGTGCCATCGGGGGGTTGGCTGGGGCCAACGTCCTGACTTTC. Amino acids: CAIGGLAGANVLTF.

This clone was observed a few times. The chain has TRBV9 and TRBJ1-1, with a possible D match to TRBD1 (5 bases). The CDR3 totals 13 residues. V was shortened by 0 bases and J by 6 bases, with 9 bases between the two germline ends. The germline V gene has CDR1 SGDLS and CDR2 YYNGEE. The CDR3 DNA is TGTGCCAGCAGCGTAGGGGACCGCCCTGAAGCTTTCTTT. The encoded protein is CASSVGDRPEAFF.

The sample holds a few counts of this clone. CDR3 in amino acids: CASSFSSQETQYF. The CDR3 nucleotides read TGCGCCAGCAGCTTTAGCAGCCAAGAGACCCAGTACTTC. This sequence joins TRBV5-1 and TRBJ2-5; D unresolved. The germline V gene encodes CDR1 SGHRS and CDR2 YFSETQ. There are 13 residues in the CDR3. V dropped 2 bases and J dropped 1 base, with 6 bases sitting between them.

This clone was detected a few times. The chain links TRBV27 to TRBJ1-1; tentative D call: TRBD1 (6 bases). The CDR3 is 12 residues long. Trimming took off 6 bases at V and 5 bases at J, with 10 bases between the two ends. Germline V gene sequence: CDR1 MNHEY, CDR2 SMNVEV (reference sequence). CDR3 loop: CASRRTVTEAFF. CDR3 nucleotides: TGTGCCAGCAGGCGGACAGTAACTGAAGCTTTCTTT.

There are a few counts of this clone. The CDR3 sequence is CASSLSGLAGPLAKNIQYF. CDR3 in DNA: TGTGCCAGCAGCCTTTCGGGACTAGCGGGGCCCTTAGCCAAAAACATTCAGTACTTC. The chain combines TRBV13 with TRBJ2-4, with 13 bases aligning to TRBD2. Germline assignment: CDR1 PRHDT and CDR2 FYEKMQ (reference sequence). After removal of 5 bases from V and 0 bases from J, the junction contained 10 bases not matched to a gene. CDR3 length: 19 residues.

The chain uses TRBV7-9 and TRBJ1-5, with 7 bases lining up with TRBD1. The V gene's germline CDR1 is SEHNR and CDR2 FQNEAQ (reference sequence). After removal of 0 bases from V and 10 bases from J, the junction contained 6 bases not matched to a gene. CDR3 size: 14 residues. The CDR3 spells CASSLAGGPVPQHF. CDR3 coding DNA: TGTGCCAGCAGCTTAGCAGGGGGCCCGGTCCCCCAGCATTTT. The variable domain in full, completed from reference TRBV7-9 and TRBJ1-5, reads DTGVSQNPRHKITKRGQNVTFRCDPISEHNRLYWYRQTLGQGPEFLTYFQNEAQLEKSRLLSDRFSAERPKGSFSTLEIQRTEQGDSAMYLCASSLAGGPVPQHFGDGTRLSIL.

V is TRBV7-9 and J is TRBJ1-2; tentatively, D is TRBD1 (6 bases). CDR3 length: 17 residues. CDR1 and CDR2 from the germline V gene are SEHNR and FQNEAQ (reference sequence). Deletions cut 2 bases from V and 4 bases from J, with 20 bases between. Here the CDR3 reads CASSLWGQGIRSYGYTF. CDR3 sequence (DNA): TGTGCCAGCAGCTTATGGGGCCAGGGGATAAGGAGCTATGGCTACACCTTC.

A few counts support this clone. This chain connects TRBV30 to TRBJ2-1, with a possible D match to TRBD2 (6 bases). The CDR3 length is 14 residues. V lost 0 bases to trimming and J lost 7 bases, with 13 bases between them. Germline CDR1 and CDR2: GTSNPN and SVGIG (reference sequence). Here the CDR3 DNA reads TGTGCCTGGAGTGTGGGATGGGGGAGGAATGAGCAGTTCTTC. Translating it yields CAWSVGWGRNEQFF.

This chain connects TRBV7-6 to TRBJ2-2, with unresolved D. Between the trimmed V and J ends, which lost 8 bases and 6 bases, there was a span of 16 bases. CDR3 length equals 14 residues. Per the germline V gene, CDR1 is SGHVS and CDR2 is FNYEAQ. CDR3 loop: CASAYGPWAGELFF. In DNA, the CDR3 is TGTGCCAGCGCCTACGGGCCCTGGGCCGGGGAGCTGTTTTTT.

The V call is TRBV5-4, the J call TRBJ2-2, with TRBD2 identical over 7 bases. V shed 4 bases and J 5 bases; nucleotides not matched to a gene: 23. Germline lookup yields CDR1 SGHNT and CDR2 YYREEE (reference sequence). This CDR3 is built from 20 residues. The CDR3 DNA sequence: TGTGCCAGCAGCCCCCCTTGGGCTAGCGGATCTCAAACGGGGACCGGGGAGCTGTTTTTT. Protein product: CASSPPWASGSQTGTGELFF.

This clone has only a few counts. V usage is TRBV30 and J usage is TRBJ1-1; D gene ambiguous. Per germline, CDR1 GTSNPN and CDR2 SVGIG (reference sequence). V lost 7 bases, J lost 0 bases, and 9 bases lay in between. The CDR3 spans 12 residues. In nucleotides, the CDR3 is TGTGCCTCCGGGAGGGTGAACACTGAAGCTTTCTTT. Its translation is CASGRVNTEAFF.

The sample holds a few counts of this clone. A read error may account for a junction end that differs from germline. The chain carries TRBV7-7 and TRBJ2-2; TRBD2 aligns across 9 bases. The V gene's germline CDR1 is SSHAT and CDR2 FNYEAQ (reference sequence). CDR3 size: 17 residues. For the CDR3, the DNA is TGTGCTAGCAGCTCGAATCCTAGCGGGACTGGCACCGGGGAGCTGTTTTTT. It encodes CASSSNPSGTGTGELFF.

This clone has just a few counts. The CDR3 nucleotides read TGTGCCAGCAGCTTGGTGGCGCACGATACGCAGTATTTT. Its translation: CASSLVAHDTQYF. The V call is TRBV5-4, the J call TRBJ2-3; D remains unclear. CDR1 and CDR2 from the germline V gene are SGHNT and YYREEE (reference sequence). Trimming shortened V by 0 bases and J by 6 bases, and 8 bases separated the two germline ends. The CDR3 extends over 13 amino acids.

This clone was observed a few times. The rearrangement joins TRBV10-3 to TRBJ1-1; no firm D call. Germline V gene data show CDR1 as ENHRY and CDR2 as SYGVKD. CDR3 length equals 9 residues. Between the trimmed V and J ends, which lost 8 bases and 6 bases, there was a span of 4 bases. The CDR3 DNA sequence: TGTGCCATCTTGGCTGAAGCTTTCTTT. Its protein product is CAILAEAFF.

The chain is built from TRBV6-5 and TRBJ1-1; possibly TRBD1 for D (5 bases). This CDR3 is built from 15 residues. V was pared by 8 bases and J by 0 bases, with 16 bases between. Looked up from germline, CDR1 is MNHEY and CDR2 is SVGAGI. The CDR3 is CASRLLGDVNTEAFF. CDR3 sequence (DNA): TGTGCCAGCCGACTACTAGGGGATGTGAACACTGAAGCTTTCTTT.